This T cell receptor (beta chain) was retrieved from a study of blood T cell repertoires in COVID-19. Germline loops: CDR1 SGHTA, CDR2 FQGNSA. V was pared by 4 bases and J by 7 bases, with 16 bases between. This CDR3 has 14 residues. Here immunoSEQ multiplex PCR was the method, and the copy in TCRdb shows in-frame clones only, minus some. This sample has approximately 220,000 clones, with approximately 85% found just once. The sample was peripheral blood. This chain uses TRBV7-2 with TRBJ1-2; D might be TRBD1 (5 bases). The sequence came from a woman in her 70s with acute or convalescent COVID-19. This CDR3 reads CASSSQAGEGGYTF. DNA of the CDR3: TGTGCCAGCAGCTCCCAAGCGGGGGAGGGTGGCTACACCTTC. The full variable domain, in which reference TRBV7-2 and TRBJ1-2 provide the parts outside the CDR3, is GAGVSQSPSNKVTEKGKDVELRCDPISGHTALYWYRQSLGQGLEFLIYFQGNSAPDKSGLPSDRFSAERTGGSVSTLTIQRTQQEDSAVYLCASSSQAGEGGYTFGSGTRLTVV.